Included here is one T cell receptor beta chain sequence, with context. This clone occurred a few times. It lacks a known antigen. There are no base qualities to consult, and no much larger clone falls within one base. The germline V gene encodes CDR1 SGHNT and CDR2 YYREEE (reference sequence). The V end gives up 3 bases and the J end 3 bases, leaving 4 bases in the junction not matched to a gene. The CDR3 measures 14 amino acids from cysteine to phenylalanine. CDR3 DNA only is kept here, 42 bases in frame from base 1. Collaborating institutions collected whole blood in K2EDTA tubes following their own protocols. Collaborator samples were shipped for TCRbeta analysis as frozen whole blood, isolated PBMCs, or DNA extracted from either sample type. The data stem from a study of blood T cell repertoires in COVID-19 (dated by TCRdb to 2018 to 2021). Regarding the study in general: The collaborator samples originated in the United States, Italy and Spain and spanned the acute and convalescent phases of COVID-19. The prospective study material was composed of cDNA or gDNA derived from T cells, B-cell-depleted T cells, or PBMCs. Deeply sampled blood TCRbeta repertoires from subjects exposed to, actively infected with, or recovered from COVID-19 were included in the dataset. The repertoires were made available in a free public database intended to serve as a resource for research on the immune response to SARS-CoV-2. Samples were obtained from the ongoing ImmuneRACE study (first 160 participants) and from 950 to 1,500 subjects provided by 6 global collaborators. Sample metadata almost always included a de-identified subject ID, COVID-19 status, age in years and sex. Where available, HLA class I and class II types were obtained from metadata supplied by the sample provider rather than from assay-based typing. The research as a whole found: The amount of clinical and demographic metadata varied by source and participant and was provided uncurated.

TCRbeta CDR3 regions were amplified from genomic DNA by means of the immunoSEQ Assay, a bias-controlled multiplex PCR. From the authors' description of their analysis: Nucleated cell counts per sample were estimated from amplification of reference gene primers within the assay. To quantify the absolute abundance of each unique TCRbeta CDR3 rearrangement, sequence reads were collapsed and filtered. Productive Simpson clonality was computed per sample as the square root of Simpson's diversity index over productive rearrangements. What TCRdb holds here is the immuneACCESS table cut down to in-frame rearrangements. Part of the clones is not present; checked against another copy, under half of the missing clones reflect an unresolved V gene, and the others are unexplained. The V and J calls and clone size were taken over from that table, and D and trimming were inferred from the DNA. Across this sample there are under 100,000 clones, with 80% to 90% seen only once. About 18% of the sample comes from the top ten.

The sample was peripheral blood. The TCR sequence derives from a human donor in a cohort sampled during active COVID-19. The V gene is TRBV5-4 and the J gene is TRBJ2-7, with 9 bases matching TRBD2. The nucleotides are TGTGCCAGCAGCTCGGGACTAGCTGACTACGAGCAGTACTTC. Its protein reads: CASSSGLADYEQYF.